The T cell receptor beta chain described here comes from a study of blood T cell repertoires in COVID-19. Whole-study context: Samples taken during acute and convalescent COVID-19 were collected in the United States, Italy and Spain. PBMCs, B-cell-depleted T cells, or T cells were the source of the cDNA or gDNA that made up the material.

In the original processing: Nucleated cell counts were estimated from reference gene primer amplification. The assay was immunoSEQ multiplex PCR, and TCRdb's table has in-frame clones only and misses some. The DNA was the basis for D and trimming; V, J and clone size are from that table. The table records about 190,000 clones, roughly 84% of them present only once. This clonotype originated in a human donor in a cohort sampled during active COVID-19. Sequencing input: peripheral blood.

CDR3 bases: TGTGCCAGCAGTGATCCGGGACGAAGGACCGCCGGGGGGAGGGCCAACGTCCTGACTTTC. Amino acid sequence: CASSDPGRRTAGGRANVLTF. J is TRBJ2-6 and V is TRBV2; the match to TRBD2 covers 7 bases. The trim removed 3 bases at V and 5 bases at J, leaving 19 bases unmatched. Germline values: CDR1 SNHLY, CDR2 FYNNEI. The CDR3 contains 20 residues.